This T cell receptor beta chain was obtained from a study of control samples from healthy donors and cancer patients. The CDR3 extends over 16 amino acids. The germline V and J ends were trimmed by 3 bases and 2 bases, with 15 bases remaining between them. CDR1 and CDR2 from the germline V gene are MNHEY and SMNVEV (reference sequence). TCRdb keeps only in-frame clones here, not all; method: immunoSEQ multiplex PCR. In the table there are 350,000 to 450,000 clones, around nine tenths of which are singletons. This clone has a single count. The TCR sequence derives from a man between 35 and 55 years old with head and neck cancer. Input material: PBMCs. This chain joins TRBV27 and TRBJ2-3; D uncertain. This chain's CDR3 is CASSFRPSPYTDTQYF. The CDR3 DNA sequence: TGTGCCAGCAGTTTCCGGCCCAGCCCATACACAGATACGCAGTATTTT.